What follows describes a single TCR beta chain. This sample was included in a study of regulatory T cells in long-lasting Graves disease. Assembly of TCR beta libraries relied on iRepertoire HTBI primers together with Arm-PCR of CDR3 regions. TCRdb processed the multiplex PCR reads anew with MiXCR; each CDR3 protein has one entry. The repertoire has 450,000 or so distinct CDR3 sequences, under 25% of them found once; the top ten carry under 9%. Time point of the sample: persistent/refractory GD, antithyroid drugs over 5 years with positive TRAb. PBMC RNA served as the TCR library source. V was shortened by 1 base and J by 4 bases, with 14 bases between the two germline ends. Germline V CDR1 and CDR2: SGHTS, YDEGEE. This CDR3 spans 16 amino acids.

The chain carries TRBV5-8 and TRBJ2-2; D assignment may be TRBD1 or TRBD2 (6 bases each). The sample here was peripheral blood mononuclear cells (PBMCs), taken when the disease was refractory, from a patient treated with antithyroid drugs. This receptor was identified in a female donor with Graves disease. The DNA for the CDR3 is TGTGCCAGCAGCTTGACCGGGGGCGCGGTCACCGGGGAGCTGTTTTTT. Translated: CASSLTGGAVTGELFF. The full variable domain, completed using reference TRBV5-8 and TRBJ2-2, is EAGVTQSPTHLIKTRGQQATLRCSPISGHTSVYWYQQALGLGLQFLLWYDEGEERNRGNFPPRFSGRQFPNYSSELNVNALELEDSALYLCASSLTGGAVTGELFFGEGSRLTVL.